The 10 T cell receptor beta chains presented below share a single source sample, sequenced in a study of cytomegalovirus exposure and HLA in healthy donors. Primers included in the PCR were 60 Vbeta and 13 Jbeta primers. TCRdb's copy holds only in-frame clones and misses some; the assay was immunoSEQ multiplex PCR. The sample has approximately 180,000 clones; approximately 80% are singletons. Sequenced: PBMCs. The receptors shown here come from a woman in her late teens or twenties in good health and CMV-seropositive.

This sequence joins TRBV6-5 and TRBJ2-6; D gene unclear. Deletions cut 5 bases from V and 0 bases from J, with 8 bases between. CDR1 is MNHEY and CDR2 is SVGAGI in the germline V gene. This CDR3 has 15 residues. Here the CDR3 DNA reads TGTGCCAGCAGTGCTCGGAGCTCTGGGGCCAACGTCCTGACTTTC. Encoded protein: CASSARSSGANVLTF.

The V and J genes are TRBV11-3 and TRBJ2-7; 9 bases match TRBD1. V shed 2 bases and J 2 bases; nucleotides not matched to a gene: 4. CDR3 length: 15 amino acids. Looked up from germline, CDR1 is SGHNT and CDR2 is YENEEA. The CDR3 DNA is TGTGCCAGCAGCTTATACGGGACAGGGCCCTACGAGCAGTACTTC. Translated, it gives CASSLYGTGPYEQYF.

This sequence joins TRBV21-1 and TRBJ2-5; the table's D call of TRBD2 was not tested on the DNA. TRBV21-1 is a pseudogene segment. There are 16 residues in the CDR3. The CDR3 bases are TGTGCCAGCAGCAAATTAGGGACTAGCGGAAGAGAGACCCAGTACTTC. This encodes CASSKLGTSGRETQYF.

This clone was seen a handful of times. This chain's CDR3 is CASSATRDRGSTEAFF. The CDR3 nucleotides read TGCGCCAGCAGTGCAACACGGGACAGGGGTAGCACTGAAGCTTTCTTT. The chain has TRBV10-2 and TRBJ1-1; 10 bases are a match to TRBD1. This CDR3 is built from 16 residues. The germline CDR1 and CDR2 sequences are WSHSY and SAAADI. V lost 4 bases to trimming and J lost 4 bases; unmatched junction nucleotides: 9.

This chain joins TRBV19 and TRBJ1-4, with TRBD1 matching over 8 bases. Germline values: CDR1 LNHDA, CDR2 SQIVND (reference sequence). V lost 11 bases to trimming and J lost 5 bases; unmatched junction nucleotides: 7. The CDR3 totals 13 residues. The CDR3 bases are TGTGCCGCCGGGACAGGTCGCAATGAAAAACTGTTTTTT. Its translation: CAAGTGRNEKLFF. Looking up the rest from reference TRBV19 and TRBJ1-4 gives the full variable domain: DGGITQSPKYLFRKEGQNVTLSCEQNLNHDAMYWYRQDPGQGLRLIYYSQIVNDFQKGDIAEGYSVSREKKESFPLTVTSAQKNPTAFYLCAAGTGRNEKLFFGSGTQLSVL.

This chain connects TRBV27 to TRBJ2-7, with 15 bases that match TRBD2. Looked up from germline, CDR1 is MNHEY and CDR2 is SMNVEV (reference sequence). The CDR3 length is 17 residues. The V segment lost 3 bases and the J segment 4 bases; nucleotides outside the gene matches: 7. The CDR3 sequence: CASSLAGTSGGHYEQYF. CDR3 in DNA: TGTGCCAGCAGTTTGGCCGGGACTAGCGGGGGGCATTACGAGCAGTACTTC.

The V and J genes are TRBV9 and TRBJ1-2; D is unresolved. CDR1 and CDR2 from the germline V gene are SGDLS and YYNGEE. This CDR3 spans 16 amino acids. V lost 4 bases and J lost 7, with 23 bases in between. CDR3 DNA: TGTGCCAGCAGCCCGAGGCGGAGGGAGGATGCGGGTGGCTACACCTTC. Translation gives CASSPRRREDAGGYTF.

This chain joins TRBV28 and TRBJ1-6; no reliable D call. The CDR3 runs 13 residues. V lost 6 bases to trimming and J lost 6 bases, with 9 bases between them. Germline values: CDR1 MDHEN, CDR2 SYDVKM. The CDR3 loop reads CASRQILNSPLHF. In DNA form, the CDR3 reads TGTGCCAGCAGACAAATTCTTAATTCACCCCTCCACTTT.

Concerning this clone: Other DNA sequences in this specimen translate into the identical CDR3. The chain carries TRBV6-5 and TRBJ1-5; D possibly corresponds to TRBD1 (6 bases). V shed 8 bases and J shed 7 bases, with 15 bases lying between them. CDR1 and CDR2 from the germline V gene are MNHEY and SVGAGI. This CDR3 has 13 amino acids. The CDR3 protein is CASARGARQPQHF. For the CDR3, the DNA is TGTGCCAGCGCCCGGGGGGCGAGACAGCCCCAGCATTTT.

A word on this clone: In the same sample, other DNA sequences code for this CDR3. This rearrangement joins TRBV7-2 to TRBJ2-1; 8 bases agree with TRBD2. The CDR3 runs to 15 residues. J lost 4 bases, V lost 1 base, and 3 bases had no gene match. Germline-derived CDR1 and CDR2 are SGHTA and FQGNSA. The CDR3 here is CASSLVGGGYNEQFF. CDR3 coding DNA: TGTGCCAGCAGCTTAGTTGGCGGGGGGTACAATGAGCAGTTCTTC.